The 17 T cell receptor beta chains reported below all come from one sample, sequenced in a study of blood T cells in healthy people across ages. Together with a sample-barcoded 5' primer, a J-beta primer mix was included in a second PCR lasting about 7 to 12 cycles. TCRdb reanalysed the 5' RACE reads using MiXCR and keeps one entry per CDR3 protein. The sample consists of around 1,500,000 distinct CDR3 sequences, 28% of them appearing once. The sequenced sample consisted of blood. The receptors were sampled from a woman under 40 in good health.

In its sample, this clonotype was seen many times. J is TRBJ2-7 and V is TRBV4-1, with D maybe TRBD2 (5 bases). The V gene lost 0 bases and the J gene lost 7 bases, with 13 bases spanning the gap. This CDR3 is built from 14 residues. Germline lookup yields CDR1 MGHRA and CDR2 YSYEKL. Here the CDR3 DNA reads TGCGCCAGCAGCCAAGAGGGTCGAGGGTATGAGCAGTACTTC. This translates into CASSQEGRGYEQYF.

This clonotype was counted a few times. The chain couples TRBV5-1 to TRBJ2-7, with 11 positions matching TRBD2. The germline gives CDR1 SGHRS, CDR2 YFSETQ. The junction had 5 bases not matched to a gene; V was cut back by 0 bases and J by 3 bases. This CDR3 is built from 16 residues. CDR3 nucleotides: TGCGCCAGCAGCTTGGTAGCGGGAGGGCCTAGCTACGAGCAGTACTTC. Translated: CASSLVAGGPSYEQYF.

This clonotype was detected many times. The chain employs TRBV29-1 and TRBJ2-7; D may be TRBD1 (5 bases). Germline V gene lookup returns CDR1 SQVTM and CDR2 ANQGSEA. V lost 0 bases, J lost 2 bases, and 11 bases lay in between. The CDR3 consists of 14 residues. The CDR3 loop reads CSVEDPGRAYEQYF. Written as DNA, the CDR3 is TGCAGCGTTGAAGATCCTGGCAGGGCCTACGAGCAGTACTTC.

The V gene is TRBV10-2, the J gene TRBJ2-1; unclear D gene. This CDR3 is 11 amino acids long. V was cut by 3 bases and J by 13 bases, with 10 bases left in between. Looked up from germline, CDR1 is WSHSY and CDR2 is SAAADI. The DNA of the CDR3 is TGCGCCAGCAGTGAAGAAAACATTCAGTTCTTC. Translation: CASSEENIQFF.

This clonotype turned up a few times. The CDR3 nucleotides are TGTGCCAGTAAGAAGGGCGACTCTGGGGCCAACGTCCTGACTTTC. Its translation is CASKKGDSGANVLTF. V gene TRBV19 combines with J gene TRBJ2-6, with no clear D. From germline, CDR1 is LNHDA and CDR2 SQIVND (reference sequence). CDR3 size: 15 residues. Trimming took 7 bases from V and 0 from J, leaving 10 bases between them.

The V and J genes are TRBV3-1 and TRBJ1-3; no clear D gene. The CDR3 loop spans 14 amino acids. Deletions cut 2 bases from V and 4 bases from J, with 9 bases between. Germline values: CDR1 LGHDT, CDR2 YNNKEL (reference sequence). CDR3 region: CASSQMTTGNTIYF. The CDR3 DNA is TGTGCCAGCAGCCAAATGACTACAGGAAACACCATATATTTT.

The chain is built from TRBV7-6 and TRBJ2-7, with 8 bases aligning to TRBD1. Trimming cost V 4 bases and J 0 bases; bases outside gene matches: 8. The CDR3 runs to 16 residues. Germline CDR1 SGHVS, CDR2 FNYEAQ. In DNA form, the CDR3 reads TGTGCCAGCAGCTCCTTGTCCGGGACAGGCTCCTACGAGCAGTACTTC. The encoded protein is CASSSLSGTGSYEQYF. Complete variable domain (other parts from reference TRBV7-6 and TRBJ2-7): GAGVSQSPRYKVTKRGQDVALRCDPISGHVSLYWYRQALGQGPEFLTYFNYEAQQDKSGLPNDRFSAERPEGSISTLTIQRTEQRDSAMYRCASSSLSGTGSYEQYFGPGTRLTVT.

This clonotype has a handful of counts. This chain links TRBV15 with TRBJ2-4; unclear D gene. The end of the DNA aligns better with TRBJ2-7, so the J call may be wrong. CDR1 is LNHNV and CDR2 is YYDKDF in the germline V gene (reference sequence). The CDR3 sequence is 13 residues long. CDR3 loop: CATSRGFASEQYF. DNA for the CDR3: TGTGCCACCAGCAGAGGTTTTGCTTCCGAGCAGTACTTC.

This sequence joins TRBV10-3 and TRBJ2-5; 7 positions agree with TRBD1. CDR1 and CDR2 from the germline V gene are ENHRY and SYGVKD. V was pared by 6 bases and J by 5 bases, with 9 bases of the junction left unmatched. This CDR3 has 14 amino acids. CDR3 sequence (DNA): TGTGCCATCAGGGAGACAGGGACGGGGGAGACCCAGTACTTC. It codes for CAIRETGTGETQYF.

This clonotype was counted a few times. The chain combines TRBV29-1 with TRBJ2-4, with TRBD1 matching over 8 bases. Germline CDR1 and CDR2: SQVTM and ANQGSEA. V was pared by 4 bases and J by 3 bases, with 2 bases of the junction left unmatched. This CDR3 is 13 amino acids long. The CDR3: CSVADRVKNIQYF. The CDR3 DNA reads as TGCAGCGTTGCGGACAGGGTCAAAAACATTCAGTACTTC. Filled out from reference TRBV29-1 and TRBJ2-4, the complete variable domain reads SAVISQKPSRDICQRGTSLTIQCQVDSQVTMMFWYRQQPGQSLTLIATANQGSEATYESGFVIDKFPISRPNLTFSTLTVSNMSPEDSSIYLCSVADRVKNIQYFGAGTRLSVL.

The J gene is TRBJ2-7, the V gene TRBV20-1; TRBD1 or TRBD2 may be the D gene (5 bases each). The CDR3 is made up of 11 amino acids. Germline CDR1 reads DFQATT; CDR2 reads SNEGSKA (reference sequence). The CDR3, as DNA: TGCAGGGCCGGGACCTTCGGGGAGCAGTACTTC. The encoded protein is CRAGTFGEQYF.

The chain joins TRBV4-3 to TRBJ1-1; no firm D call. CDR3 size: 14 residues. CDR1 and CDR2 (germline): LGHNA, YSLEER. Trimming took off 0 bases at V and 1 base at J, with 6 bases between the two ends. The chain's CDR3 is CASSQETPNTEAFF. Here the CDR3 DNA reads TGCGCCAGCAGCCAAGAGACACCGAACACTGAAGCTTTCTTT.

CDR3 protein: CATSDRGLHQPQHF. The CDR3 DNA follows: TGTGCCACCAGTGATCGGGGACTGCATCAGCCCCAGCATTTT. The chain has TRBV24-1 and TRBJ1-5, with D possibly TRBD1 on 5 matching bases. Trimming removed 3 bases at V and 5 bases at J, with 10 bases between. There are 14 residues in the CDR3. The V gene's germline CDR1 is KGHDR and CDR2 SFDVKD.

This clonotype was observed many times. This chain links TRBV2 with TRBJ2-1; D not resolved. The CDR3 runs to 13 residues. Deletions cut 4 bases from V and 3 bases from J, with 7 bases between. Germline CDR1 is SNHLY and CDR2 is FYNNEI. CDR3 region: CASSVGNYNEQFF. The CDR3 nucleotides are TGTGCCAGCAGTGTAGGAAACTACAATGAGCAGTTCTTC.

This rearrangement joins TRBV5-5 to TRBJ2-1, with D possibly being TRBD2 (6 bases). Germline V lookup: CDR1 SGHKS, CDR2 YYEKEE (reference sequence). Trimming shortened V by 4 bases and J by 10 bases, and 18 bases separated the two germline ends. The CDR3 sequence is 14 residues long. This chain's CDR3 is CASSPRKSAGEQFF. CDR3 in DNA: TGTGCCAGCAGCCCGCGGAAATCCGCGGGGGAGCAGTTCTTC.

The J gene is TRBJ2-7, the V gene TRBV7-3; a weak D match, TRBD2 (7 bases). Deletions cut 1 base from V and 7 bases from J, with 20 bases between. Germline values: CDR1 SGHTA, CDR2 FQGTGA. This CDR3 region has 16 residues. The CDR3 is CASSLNGGPSYNEQYF. CDR3 bases: TGTGCCAGCAGCTTAAACGGGGGGCCCTCCTACAATGAGCAGTACTTC.

About this clonotype: At one boundary the junction diverges from the germline segment, which might be a read error. The chain employs TRBV12-3 or TRBV12-4 and TRBJ1-5; D call uncertain. The CDR3 runs to 13 residues. The DNA for the CDR3 is TGTGCCAACAGTTCTGAGGTTAATCAGCCCCAGCATTTT. The encoded protein is CANSSEVNQPQHF.